This TCR beta chain was found in a study of blood T cell repertoires in COVID-19. Study information: The samples span acute and convalescent COVID-19 from the United States, Italy and Spain.

The CDR3 spans 15 residues. The germline V gene has CDR1 MDHEN and CDR2 SYDVKM. V lost 4 bases and J lost 4; bases outside the gene matches: 8. Sequencing was performed with immunoSEQ multiplex PCR; in TCRdb, only in-frame clones are kept and a portion is missing. The data contain about 300,000 clones, around 88% of them singletons. This clonotype was sampled from a woman in her forties or fifties with acute or convalescent COVID-19. The chain joins TRBV28 to TRBJ1-1; 8 bases are shared with TRBD1. Sequencing was done on a sample of peripheral blood. The CDR3 reads CASSSTQGEGTEAFF. The CDR3 DNA follows: TGTGCCAGCAGTTCTACACAGGGGGAGGGCACTGAAGCTTTCTTT. Based on the CDR3 plus reference TRBV28 and TRBJ1-1, the full variable domain is DVKVTQSSRYLVKRTGEKVFLECVQDMDHENMFWYRQDPGLGLRLIYFSYDVKMKEKGDIPEGYSVSREKKERFSLILESASTNQTSMYLCASSSTQGEGTEAFFGQGTRLTVV.